The T cell receptor beta chain described here comes from a study of CD8+ T cells in alopecia areata. Study-wide context: Treatment of the treated patients consisted of oral tofacitinib, 5 to 10 mg twice daily. Affected scalp percentage determined the severity score of treated patients.

The treatment: oral pan-JAK inhibitor, 5-10 mg twice daily. RNA, once extracted, was reverse transcribed into cDNA for use as the sequencing template. The protocol was immunoSEQ multiplex PCR, while the TCRdb copy is restricted to in-frame clones and leaves out a portion. The data contain about 210,000 clones, 55% to 70% of them singletons. Specimen: CD4+ T cells sorted from blood, collected at week 4, from a patient treated with tofacitinib. The sequence was obtained from a human donor with alopecia areata.

The CDR3 loop is CASSPTRVGETQYF. The CDR3 coding sequence is TGTGCCAGCAGCCCGACTAGGGTAGGAGAGACCCAGTACTTC. This rearrangement joins TRBV11-2 to TRBJ2-5, with D possibly TRBD2 on 6 matching bases. Germline loops: CDR1 SGHAT, CDR2 FQNNGV. The V gene lost 5 bases and the J gene lost 4 bases, with 14 bases spanning the gap. The CDR3 sequence is 14 residues long.